This paragraph reports one TCR beta chain. As yet, its antigen is unknown. This record comes from a study of cytomegalovirus exposure and HLA in healthy donors. Study results and caveats: Cytomegalovirus status, reportedly, was diagnosed with high specificity and sensitivity by the classifier. It was only CMV serostatus that was available as immune exposure information.

When sampled, the donors appeared nominally healthy, though they likely had unrecorded immune exposures. With 60 Vbeta and 13 Jbeta primers, the PCR was carried out. TCRdb's copy holds only in-frame clones and misses some; the assay was immunoSEQ multiplex PCR. In all, the sample yields 200,000 to 250,000 clones. Losses at the gene ends were 1 base for V and 2 bases for J; bases not matched to a gene: 9. The germline CDR1 and CDR2 sequences are MGHRA and YSYEKL. This CDR3 is 19 amino acids long. This TCR was sampled from a woman in her thirties in good health and CMV-seropositive. The V and J genes are TRBV4-1 and TRBJ2-3, with 13 bases that match TRBD2. The sample was PBMCs. In nucleotides, the CDR3 is TGCGCCAGCAGCCAAGGGAGACTAGCGGGAGGTCCTAACACAGATACGCAGTATTTT. This translates into CASSQGRLAGGPNTDTQYF.